The 15 T cell receptor beta chains below were found in one sample sequenced in a study of blood T cell repertoires in COVID-19. The method was immunoSEQ multiplex PCR; TCRdb's version includes in-frame clones alone and lacks a portion of them. The sample includes around 270,000 clones, roughly 80% of them seen just once. The specimen was peripheral blood. Receptor source: a man aged 60-69 years with acute or convalescent COVID-19.

The chain has TRBV10-2 and TRBJ2-7; 7 bases are shared with TRBD1. The CDR3 runs to 11 residues. V dropped 8 bases and J dropped 5; count of bases not matched to a gene: 3. In germline, CDR1 is WSHSY, CDR2 SAAADI. DNA for the CDR3: TGCGCCAGCGCAACAGGGGACGAGCAGTACTTC. This gives the protein CASATGDEQYF.

The V gene is TRBV5-1, the J gene TRBJ1-2; a possible D gene is TRBD1 (6 bases). Germline CDR1 reads SGHRS; CDR2 reads YFSETQ. Trimming shortened V by 4 bases and J by 4 bases, and 17 bases separated the two germline ends. This CDR3 is built from 15 residues. This CDR3 is CASSPDSIPSYGYTF. The CDR3 DNA reads as TGCGCCAGCAGCCCGGACAGTATCCCTTCCTATGGCTACACCTTC.

J is TRBJ1-3 and V is TRBV7-2; D not certain. Trimming took 8 bases from V and 4 from J, leaving 12 bases between them. The CDR3 length is 13 residues. Germline V gives CDR1 SGHTA, CDR2 FQGNSA. The CDR3 sequence: CASALPGGNTIYF. CDR3 nucleotides: TGTGCCAGCGCCCTTCCGGGGGGAAACACCATATATTTT.

The chain carries TRBV28 and TRBJ2-5; 9 positions agree with TRBD2. Germline V gene sequence: CDR1 MDHEN, CDR2 SYDVKM. This CDR3 has 15 residues. J lost 2 bases, V lost 6 bases, and 7 bases had no gene match. The DNA of the CDR3 is TGTGCCAGCAGCATTAGCGGGAGAGGTCAAGAGACCCAGTACTTC. Translated, it gives CASSISGRGQETQYF. The full variable domain, with the rest looked up from reference TRBV28 and TRBJ2-5, is DVKVTQSSRYLVKRTGEKVFLECVQDMDHENMFWYRQDPGLGLRLIYFSYDVKMKEKGDIPEGYSVSREKKERFSLILESASTNQTSMYLCASSISGRGQETQYFGPGTRLLVL.

The sample holds one count of this clone. The chain combines TRBV18 with TRBJ1-5, with 7 bases fitting TRBD1. The CDR3 sequence is 16 residues long. With 4 bases clipped from V and 3 bases from J, the junction kept 9 bases outside the gene matches. Germline values: CDR1 KGHSH, CDR2 LQKENI. CDR3 loop: CASSLTQGGVNQPQHF. CDR3 nucleotides: TGTGCCAGCTCACTAACTCAGGGGGGAGTCAATCAGCCCCAGCATTTT. Using reference TRBV18 and TRBJ1-5 for the parts outside the CDR3, the full variable domain is NAGVMQNPRHLVRRRGQEARLRCSPMKGHSHVYWYRQLPEEGLKFMVYLQKENIIDESGMPKERFSAEFPKEGPSILRIQQVVRGDSAAYFCASSLTQGGVNQPQHFGDGTRLSIL.

This clone was seen a few times. The chain has TRBV9 and TRBJ2-2, with 7 bases fitting TRBD2. CDR3 length: 13 residues. Germline V CDR1 and CDR2: SGDLS, YYNGEE. J lost 6 bases, V lost 6 bases, and 5 bases had no gene match. CDR3 residues: CASNSGGAGELFF. The CDR3 DNA sequence: TGTGCCAGCAACTCGGGAGGAGCCGGGGAGCTGTTTTTT.

This clone was detected only once. The rearrangement links TRBV7-9 to TRBJ2-7, with 12 bases fitting TRBD2. Per germline, CDR1 SEHNR and CDR2 FQNEAQ (reference sequence). J lost 2 bases, V lost 5 bases, and 7 bases had no gene match. The CDR3 spans 16 residues. The CDR3 sequence: CASSPTSGGTPYEQYF. DNA for the CDR3: TGTGCCAGCAGCCCAACTAGCGGGGGGACCCCCTACGAGCAGTACTTC.

The chain recombines TRBV6-5 with TRBJ1-5; TRBD1 agrees at 8 bases. Germline V CDR1 and CDR2: MNHEY, SVGAGI. J was trimmed by 1 base and V by 7 bases; bases with no gene match: 3. CDR3 length: 14 amino acids. The CDR3 DNA is TGTGCCAGCAAGCAGGGGGCGAGCAATCAGCCCCAGCATTTT. Translation gives CASKQGASNQPQHF.

This clone appeared a few times. CDR3 nucleotides: TGTGCCAGCAGTGATCTTAAAGGGGGAAAACTGTTTTTT. As protein: CASSDLKGGKLFF. This chain joins TRBV12-3 or TRBV12-4 and TRBJ1-4, with a possible D match to TRBD1 (6 bases). Trimming took 5 bases from V and 10 from J, leaving 14 bases between them. The CDR3 runs to 13 residues.

The chain is built from TRBV5-4 and TRBJ2-1; 8 bases agree with TRBD1. The CDR3 covers 17 residues. CDR1 SGHNT and CDR2 YYREEE come from the germline V gene (reference sequence). Germline trimming cut 6 bases from V and 7 bases from J; bases unmatched to any gene: 18. CDR3 loop: CASNPRPSGQGGNEQFF. The CDR3 nucleotides are TGTGCCAGCAACCCCCGACCCTCAGGACAGGGAGGTAATGAGCAGTTCTTC.

V and J are TRBV7-3 and TRBJ2-3; 8 nucleotides match TRBD2. The CDR3 has 19 amino acids. Per germline, CDR1 SGHTA and CDR2 FQGTGA. J lost 0 bases, V lost 0 bases, and 11 bases had no gene match. The CDR3 DNA follows: TGTGCCAGCAGCTTAACTGCTAGCGGGTACTCAAGGAGCACAGATACGCAGTATTTT. It translates to CASSLTASGYSRSTDTQYF.

CDR3: CAISLTSGVQETQYF. CDR3 in DNA: TGTGCCATCAGTCTGACTAGCGGGGTTCAAGAGACCCAGTACTTC. The rearrangement uses TRBV10-3 and TRBJ2-5, with 11 bases fitting TRBD2. J lost 2 bases, V lost 5 bases, and 4 bases had no gene match. Germline CDR1 reads ENHRY; CDR2 reads SYGVKD. The CDR3 loop spans 15 amino acids.

This chain connects TRBV25-1 to TRBJ1-2, with TRBD1 identical over 10 bases. With 7 bases clipped from V and 4 bases from J, the junction kept 12 bases outside the gene matches. Germline CDR1 reads MGHDK; CDR2 reads SYGVNS. The CDR3 is 16 residues long. The CDR3 bases are TGTGCCAGCACCGATTCGGGGACAGGGGTTGGCTATGGCTACACCTTC. Translation gives CASTDSGTGVGYGYTF.

The chain's CDR3 is CAISGQDRATTLYEQYF. CDR3 DNA: TGTGCCATCAGTGGACAGGACAGGGCCACCACTCTCTACGAGCAGTACTTC. The genes are TRBV10-3 and TRBJ2-7; 8 nucleotides agree with TRBD1. With V trimmed by 4 bases and J by 3 bases, 14 bases remained unmatched. The CDR3 length is 17 residues. Germline CDR1 reads ENHRY; CDR2 reads SYGVKD.

The chain links TRBV28 to TRBJ2-4, with D maybe TRBD1 (6 bases). Looked up from germline, CDR1 is MDHEN and CDR2 is SYDVKM. Trimming removed 5 bases at V and 1 base at J, with 15 bases between. This CDR3 region has 16 residues. The CDR3, as DNA: TGTGCCAGCAGTCTAGCAGGGGAGTCGGCCAAAAACATTCAGTACTTC. Translating it yields CASSLAGESAKNIQYF.